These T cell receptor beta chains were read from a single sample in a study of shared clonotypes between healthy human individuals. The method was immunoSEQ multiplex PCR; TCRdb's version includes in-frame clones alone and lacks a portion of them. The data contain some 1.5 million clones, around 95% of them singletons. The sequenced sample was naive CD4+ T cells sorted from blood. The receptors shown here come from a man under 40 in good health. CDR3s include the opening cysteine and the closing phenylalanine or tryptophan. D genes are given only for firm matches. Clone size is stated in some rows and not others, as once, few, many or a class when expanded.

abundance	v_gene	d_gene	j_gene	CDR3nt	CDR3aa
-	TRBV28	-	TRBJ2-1	TGTGCCAGCAGTTTTCTCAGGGACAATGAGCAGTTCTTC	CASSFLRDNEQFF
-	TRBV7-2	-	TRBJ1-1	TGTGCCAGCAGCCTCGGGGGGCGGGAGAACACTGAAGCTTTCTTT	CASSLGGRENTEAFF
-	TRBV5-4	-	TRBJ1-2	TGTGCCAGCAGCTTGAGTCCGGGGTTCGGCTACACCTTC	CASSLSPGFGYTF
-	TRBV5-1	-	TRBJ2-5	TGCGCCAGCAGCCTGACAGAAGAGACCCAGTACTTC	CASSLTEETQYF
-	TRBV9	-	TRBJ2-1	TGTGCCAGCAGCCATACTAGTTACAATGAGCAGTTCTTC	CASSHTSYNEQFF
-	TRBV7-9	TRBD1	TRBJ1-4	TGTGCCAGCAGCCTAAGACAGGGGGCGGATGAAAAACTGTTTTTT	CASSLRQGADEKLFF
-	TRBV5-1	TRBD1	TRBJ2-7	TGCGCCAGCAGCGACCCACAGGGGACCTACGAGCAGTACTTC	CASSDPQGTYEQYF
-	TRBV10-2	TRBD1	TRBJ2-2	TGCGCCAGCAGTGTATACAGGGGGAACACCGGGGAGCTGTTTTTT	CASSVYRGNTGELFF
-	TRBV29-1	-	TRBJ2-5	TGCAGCGTCACCTCGACGGCGCATGGGACCCAGTACTTC	CSVTSTAHGTQYF
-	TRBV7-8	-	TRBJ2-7	TGTGCCAGCAGCTTAGCATTTGCCTCCTACGAGCAGTACTTC	CASSLAFASYEQYF
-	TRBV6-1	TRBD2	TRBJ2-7	TGTGCCAGCAGTGAATCCGGACTAGCGGTGTACGAGCAGTACTTC	CASSESGLAVYEQYF
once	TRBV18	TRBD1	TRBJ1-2	TGTGCCAGCTCACCAAGGACAGGGACCTACACCTTC	CASSPRTGTYTF
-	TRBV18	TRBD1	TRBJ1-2	TGTGCCAGCTCACCTTTACCACAGGGGATGTATGGCTACACCTTC	CASSPLPQGMYGYTF
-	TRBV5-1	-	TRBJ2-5	TGCGCCAGCAGCTTGCGCAGACCCTTAGAGACCCAGTACTTC	CASSLRRPLETQYF
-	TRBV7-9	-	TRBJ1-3	TGTGTCAGCATCCACATCGTGGGGAGCTCTGGAAACACCATATATTTT	CVSIHIVGSSGNTIYF
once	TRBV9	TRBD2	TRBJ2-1	TGTGCCAGCAGCGCGACTAGCGGTTACACCAATGAGCAGTTCTTC	CASSATSGYTNEQFF
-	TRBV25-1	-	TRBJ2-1	TGTGCCAGCAAGGGTCCGTACGAGCAGTTCTTC	CASKGPYEQFF
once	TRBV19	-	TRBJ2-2	TGTGCCAGTAGTTCCCGGCGACCGACGAACACCGGGGAGCTGTTTTTT	CASSSRRPTNTGELFF
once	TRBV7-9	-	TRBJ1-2	TGTGCCAGCAGCCCGGCGGGACACCTAGGCTATGGCTACACCTTC	CASSPAGHLGYGYTF
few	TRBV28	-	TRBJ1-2	TGTGCCAGCACCCTGATGGGCAAGAACTATGGCTACACCTTC	CASTLMGKNYGYTF
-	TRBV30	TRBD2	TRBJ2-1	TGTGCCTGGAGTACTGGGACTAGCGGGACTTACAATGAGCAGTTCTTC	CAWSTGTSGTYNEQFF
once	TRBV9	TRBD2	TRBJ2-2	TGTGCCAGCAGCAAACCTAGCGGTGAGGTCAACACCGGGGAGCTGTTTTTT	CASSKPSGEVNTGELFF
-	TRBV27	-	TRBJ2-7	TGTGCCAGCAGTTGGGGGGCGACCCCCGACTACGAGCAGTACTTC	CASSWGATPDYEQYF
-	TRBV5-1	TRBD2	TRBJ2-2	TGCGCCAGCAGCTTGTCTAGCGGTCCGAACACCGGGGAGCTGTTTTTT	CASSLSSGPNTGELFF
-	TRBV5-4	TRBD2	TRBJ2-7	TGTGCCAGCAGCCCTGGACTAGCGGGTGGGAGGTCCTACGAGCAGTACTTC	CASSPGLAGGRSYEQYF
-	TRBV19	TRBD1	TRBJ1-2	TGTGCCAGTACACAGGACAGGGGTTATGGCTACACCTTC	CASTQDRGYGYTF
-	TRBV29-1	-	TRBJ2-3	TGCAGCTCCGAGGGCGTGGAGCGGGATACGCAGTATTTT	CSSEGVERDTQYF
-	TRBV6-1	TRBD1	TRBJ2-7	TGTGCCAGCGGGCTTGGGACAGAAATTTTATACGAGCAGTACTTC	CASGLGTEILYEQYF
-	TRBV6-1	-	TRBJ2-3	TGTGCCAGCAGTAAAAGAGAACCTGGCACAGATACGCAGTATTTT	CASSKREPGTDTQYF
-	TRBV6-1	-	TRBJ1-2	TGTGCCAGCAGTGGGATACAGGGCTACACCTTC	CASSGIQGYTF
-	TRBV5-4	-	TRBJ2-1	TGTGCCAGCAGCTTGTTGGACAGCCTCAATGAGCAGTTCTTC	CASSLLDSLNEQFF
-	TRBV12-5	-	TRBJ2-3	TGTGCTAGTGGTTTGGCTTTAGGCCAGGGAAGCACAGATACGCAGTATTTT	CASGLALGQGSTDTQYF
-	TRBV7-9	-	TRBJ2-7	TGTGCCAGCAGCTCGACAGGGACTGCCTACGAGCAGTACTTC	CASSSTGTAYEQYF
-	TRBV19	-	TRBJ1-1	TGTGCCAGTAGTATGAGGTCTATGACTGAAGCTTTCTTT	CASSMRSMTEAFF
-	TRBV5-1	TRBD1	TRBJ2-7	TGCGCCAGCTCACAGACCGCGACAGGGGGTTACGAGCAGTACTTC	CASSQTATGGYEQYF
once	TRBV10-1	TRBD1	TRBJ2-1	TGCGCCAGCAGTGAGACTAGGGGGCGAACATACAATGAGCAGTTCTTC	CASSETRGRTYNEQFF
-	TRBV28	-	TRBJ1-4	TGTGCCAGCAGTTTTCTAGGGCCGAACGAAAAACTGTTTTTT	CASSFLGPNEKLFF
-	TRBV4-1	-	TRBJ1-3	TGCGCCAGCAGCCTCGGATCTGGAGTGATCTCTGGAAACACCATATATTTT	CASSLGSGVISGNTIYF
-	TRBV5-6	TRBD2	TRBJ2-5	TGTGCCAGCAGCTTGGAACGGGAGGGCCGGGAGACCCAGTACTTC	CASSLEREGRETQYF
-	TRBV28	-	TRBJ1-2	TGTGCCAGCAGTTACCCACTTCCACCATATGGCTACACCTTC	CASSYPLPPYGYTF
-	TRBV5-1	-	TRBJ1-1	TGCGCCAGCAGCTTGGAAATGATGGCGGCCCTGAACACTGAAGCTTTCTTT	CASSLEMMAALNTEAFF
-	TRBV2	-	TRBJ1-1	TGTGCCAGCACCGATACACAGGGAATGAACACTGAAGCTTTCTTT	CASTDTQGMNTEAFF
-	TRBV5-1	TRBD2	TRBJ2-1	TGCGCCAGCAGCCCAGGACTAGCGGGAGGGCCGTTTTCAGAAAAGCAGTTCTTC	CASSPGLAGGPFSEKQFF
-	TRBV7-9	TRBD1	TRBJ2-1	TGTGCCAGCAGCTTAAACCAGGGGGTATATGAGCAGTTCTTC	CASSLNQGVYEQFF
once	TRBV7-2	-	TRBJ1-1	TGTGCCAGCAGCTTAGTCCCCACTGAAGCTTTCTTT	CASSLVPTEAFF
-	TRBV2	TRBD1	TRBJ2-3	TGTGCCAGCACGCCCGGACAGGGGGCAGGGACAGATACGCAGTATTTT	CASTPGQGAGTDTQYF
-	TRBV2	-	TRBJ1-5	TGTGCCAGCAGTGAAGACCCGGCGTCGGCCCAGCATTTT	CASSEDPASAQHF
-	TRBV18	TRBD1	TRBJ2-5	TGTGCCAGCTCACCACCGACAGGGGGATACCAAGAGACCCAGTACTTC	CASSPPTGGYQETQYF
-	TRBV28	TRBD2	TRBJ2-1	TGTGCCAGCAGTTTCAGCGGGAGTGGGACCTACAATGAGCAGTTCTTC	CASSFSGSGTYNEQFF
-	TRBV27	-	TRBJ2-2	TGTGCCAGCAGTTTACGTTGGGGTCTACCGAACACCGGGGAGCTGTTTTTT	CASSLRWGLPNTGELFF
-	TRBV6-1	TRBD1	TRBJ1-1	TGTGCCAGCCTGGGACAGAGGAACACTGAAGCTTTCTTT	CASLGQRNTEAFF
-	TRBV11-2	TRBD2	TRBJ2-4	TGTGCCAGCAGCTTACTGACTAGCGGGACTCAGTACTTC	CASSLLTSGTQYF
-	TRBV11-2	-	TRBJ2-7	TGTGCCAGCAGCTTACAGGGAGGAGTTCCCTACGAGCAGTACTTC	CASSLQGGVPYEQYF
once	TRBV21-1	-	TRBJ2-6	TGTGCCAGCAGCAAAGCAGGTCTGGGAATGCAAAAAACTAAAGACTCTGGGGCCAACGTCCTGACTTTC	CASSKAGLGMQKTKDSGANVLTF
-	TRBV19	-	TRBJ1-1	TGTGCCACCTCCCCATCCGGGGCTGAAGCTTTCTTT	CATSPSGAEAFF
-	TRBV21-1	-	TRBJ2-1	TGTGCCAGCAGCAAAGCGCAGAGACAGTACAATGAGCAGTTCTTC	CASSKAQRQYNEQFF
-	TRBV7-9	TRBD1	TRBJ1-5	TGTGCCAGCAGCTTTGGACAGGGGGCATTTCAGCCCCAGCATTTT	CASSFGQGAFQPQHF